This is a list of T cell receptor beta chains from one sample in a study of T cells in Graves' hyperthyroidism and ophthalmopathy. TCRdb ran MiXCR on the multiplex PCR reads and lists one entry per CDR3 protein. The sample shows 800,000 or so distinct CDR3 sequences, 38% of them seen only once. The sequencing input was blood. Receptors were obtained from a man younger than 35 with Graves' hyperthyroidism. The CDR3 runs from the conserved cysteine through the conserved F or W. D genes are given only for firm matches. Size is stated for part of the rows, as once, few or many counts, or as a class when the clone is expanded.

>.|TRBJ1-2|TRBV7-8|.
TGTGCCAGCAGCCGGTACCGGGGGAGAGACTATGGCTACACCTTC
CASSRYRGRDYGYTF
>few|TRBJ1-2|TRBV5-4|TRBD1
TGTGCCAGCAGCCGCGTCCCGGGACAGGGGGCGGGGTATGGCTACACCTTC
CASSRVPGQGAGYGYTF
>.|TRBJ2-7|TRBV29-1|TRBD2
TGCAGCGTTGGAAACTGGCGGGAGTCCTACGAGCAGTACTTC
CSVGNWRESYEQYF
>.|TRBJ2-6|TRBV20-1|.
TGCAGTGCTGGAGAGGCCAACGTCCTGACTTTC
CSAGEANVLTF
>many|TRBJ1-6|TRBV20-1|.
TGCAGTGCTAGCCTGAGGGCAGGGGACGGGGCACCCCTCCACTTT
CSASLRAGDGAPLHF
>.|TRBJ2-7|TRBV29-1|.
TGCAGCCAGGCTCCTAGCTCCTACGAGCAGTACTTC
CSQAPSSYEQYF
>many|TRBJ2-5|TRBV10-2|.
TGCGCCAGCAGTGGCTTGACGGGAGAGACCCAGTACTTC
CASSGLTGETQYF
>few|TRBJ1-1|TRBV3-1|.
TGTGCCAGCACCCAGGGGAGCATGAACACTGAAGCTTTCTTT
CASTQGSMNTEAFF
>few|TRBJ2-7|TRBV7-3|TRBD2
TGTGCCAGCAGCCCGGGACTAGCGGCCTCCGAGCAGTACTTC
CASSPGLAASEQYF
>.|TRBJ1-4|TRBV2|.
TGTGCCAGCAGTGGGGGCTCCAGGGCGGCTGGTGAAAAACTGTTTTTT
CASSGGSRAAGEKLFF
>few|TRBJ2-5|TRBV9|TRBD2
TGTGCCAGCAGCGGGGGGGGGGACGAGACCCAGTACTTC
CASSGGGDETQYF
>many|TRBJ1-5|TRBV10-3|.
TGTGCCATCCGCGGGAGCAATCAGCCCCAGCATTTT
CAIRGSNQPQHF
>few|TRBJ2-7|TRBV10-1|TRBD1
TGCGCCAGCAGTGCTCGCGGGACAGGGGGGTATCCCTACGAGCAGTACTTC
CASSARGTGGYPYEQYF
>few|TRBJ2-7|TRBV5-1|.
TGCGCCAGCAGCTTGAAGCACAACCTCTACGAGCAGTACTTC
CASSLKHNLYEQYF
>.|TRBJ1-6|TRBV10-3|TRBD1
TGTGCCATCAGTGAGACCGGGACAGGCATTAATTCACCCCTCCACTTT
CAISETGTGINSPLHF
>few|TRBJ1-3|TRBV9|.
TGTGCCAGCAGCGTGGCGGTGGGGGAGAACACCATATATTTT
CASSVAVGENTIYF
>.|TRBJ2-7|TRBV7-9|.
TGTGCCAGCAGCTTAAGTACACTAGGTACGGGACGTTCCTACGAGCAGTACTTC
CASSLSTLGTGRSYEQYF
>few|TRBJ1-1|TRBV12-3/TRBV12-4|TRBD1
TGTGCCAGCAGTTTTGACAGGGTGACGAACACTGAAGCTTTCTTT
CASSFDRVTNTEAFF
>.|TRBJ1-6|TRBV5-1|.
TGCGCCAGCAGCTTGGAGATCCCGACAGTGAATTCACCCCTCCACTTT
CASSLEIPTVNSPLHF
>.|TRBJ1-4|TRBV20-1|TRBD1
TGCGGTGCTAGGGACAGCGCTGCAACTAATGAAAAACTGTTTTTT
CGARDSAATNEKLFF
>.|TRBJ2-7|TRBV15|TRBD1
TGTGCCACCAGCAGTGCCCCAGGGGGCGCCAGTTACGAGCAGTACTTC
CATSSAPGGASYEQYF
>.|TRBJ1-5|TRBV6-6|.
TGTGCCAGCAGTCCCATTACGGGAGGGAGCAATCAGCCCCAGCATTTT
CASSPITGGSNQPQHF
>many|TRBJ1-6|TRBV7-8|.
TGTGCCAGCAGCTTATCGGGACGGAAAGAATGGTCACCCCTCCACTTT
CASSLSGRKEWSPLHF
>many|TRBJ2-5|TRBV24-1|TRBD2
TGTGCCACCAGTGACTCTCCTAGCGGGGGGGCCCAGTACTTC
CATSDSPSGGAQYF
>.|TRBJ1-2|TRBV11-2|.
TGTGCCAGCAGCTTGGTCCCGAGTAACTATGGCTACACCTTC
CASSLVPSNYGYTF
>many|TRBJ2-7|TRBV12-3/TRBV12-4|.
TGTGCCAGCAGCTTTGGGTCCACCTACGAGCAGTACTTC
CASSFGSTYEQYF
>many|TRBJ1-5|TRBV12-3/TRBV12-4|.
TGTGCCAGCAGTCGGACGGCCTCGGAGCCCCAGCATTTT
CASSRTASEPQHF
>few|TRBJ1-5|TRBV7-2|TRBD1
TGTGCCAGCAGCATCACAGGGGGCGGCGGTCAGCCCCAGCATTTT
CASSITGGGGQPQHF
>.|TRBJ1-2|TRBV10-2|.
TGCGCCAGCAGCCTTCCGGGAGGGGGGTACGACTACACCTTC
CASSLPGGGYDYTF
>few|TRBJ2-6|TRBV20-1|TRBD2
TGCAGTGCTAGCTCGACTAGCGGGGTGTCTGGGGCCAACGTCCTGACTTTC
CSASSTSGVSGANVLTF
>.|TRBJ2-5|TRBV7-8|TRBD1
TGTGCCAGCAGAACTCCGGGACAGGGGTTGAAAGAGACCCAGTACTTC
CASRTPGQGLKETQYF
>many|TRBJ1-5|TRBV20-1|.
TGCAGTGCCAAGAGGGGAGATCAGCCCCAGCATTTT
CSAKRGDQPQHF
>many|TRBJ2-2|TRBV7-2|.
TGTGCCAGCAGTTCCGGACCTTATACCGGGGAGCTGTTTTTT
CASSSGPYTGELFF
>few|TRBJ2-7|TRBV20-1|.
TGCAGTGCTACCGACCGGGACTCCCGCTCCTACGAGCAGTACTTC
CSATDRDSRSYEQYF
>.|TRBJ2-7|TRBV5-5|TRBD1
TGTGCCAGCAGCTTGGGGAGGACAGGGGGCTACGAGCAGTACTTC
CASSLGRTGGYEQYF
>.|TRBJ2-5|TRBV6-5|.
TGTGCCAGCAGTTACGCTGGGGAGACCCAGTACTTC
CASSYAGETQYF
>few|TRBJ2-2|TRBV19|.
TGTGCCAGTAGCCCGACAGACGCGAACACCGGGGAGCTGTTTTTT
CASSPTDANTGELFF
>.|TRBJ2-7|TRBV15|.
TGTGCGTCCGGCCAGGGGTTTTACGAGCAGTACTTC
CASGQGFYEQYF
>.|TRBJ1-5|TRBV9|.
TGTGCCAGCAGTTCGGCCACGCTGGGGAATCAGCCCCAGCATTTT
CASSSATLGNQPQHF
>.|TRBJ2-5|TRBV10-3|.
TGTGCCATCAGTTTATCGCCAGTCCAAGAGACCCAGTACTTC
CAISLSPVQETQYF
>.|TRBJ2-7|TRBV4-1|TRBD2
TGCGCCAGCAGCCAAGAAGCGGGGCACTACGAGCAGTACTTC
CASSQEAGHYEQYF
>few|TRBJ2-7|TRBV7-2|TRBD2
TGTGCCAGCAGCTCCCCCCACCCAGGACTAGCGGGGTTATCCTACGAGCAGTACTTC
CASSSPHPGLAGLSYEQYF
>many|TRBJ2-5|TRBV25-1|TRBD2
TGTGCCAGCAGTGATAAGCGGGAGGGAGTGGAGACCCAGTACTTC
CASSDKREGVETQYF
>.|TRBJ1-1|TRBV24-1|.
TGTGCCACCAGTTACGGGCAGGCGACTACTGAAGCTTTCTTT
CATSYGQATTEAFF
>few|TRBJ1-6|TRBV6-5|.
TGTGCCAGCAGGTCTTCAGTCAATTCACCCCTCCACTTT
CASRSSVNSPLHF
>.|TRBJ2-7|TRBV11-1|.
TGTGCCAGCAGCCGTCGCCCGACGAGCGGGCAGTCCTACGAGCAGTACTTC
CASSRRPTSGQSYEQYF
>once|TRBJ2-7|TRBV5-6|.
TGTGCCAGCAGCCTGGGAGCCAGCGAGCAGTACTTC
CASSLGASEQYF
>.|TRBJ1-1|TRBV7-2|.
TGTGCCAGCAGCCCCCGGGGACCGGCGAACACTGAAGCTTTCTTT
CASSPRGPANTEAFF
>many|TRBJ2-5|TRBV29-1|TRBD1
TGCAGCGTCGCTAAGGGGACAGGGGCTGAAGAGACCCAGTACTTC
CSVAKGTGAEETQYF